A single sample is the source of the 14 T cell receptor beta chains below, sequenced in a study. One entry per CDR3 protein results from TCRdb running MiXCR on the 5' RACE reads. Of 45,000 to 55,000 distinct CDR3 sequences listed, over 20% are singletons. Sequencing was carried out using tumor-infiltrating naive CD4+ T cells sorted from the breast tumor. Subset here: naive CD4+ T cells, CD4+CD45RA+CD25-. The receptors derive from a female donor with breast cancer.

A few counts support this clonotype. Here the CDR3 DNA reads TGTGCCAGCAGCGTAGAGGCGGGAGAAGAGACCCAGTACTTC. Translation gives CASSVEAGEETQYF. This chain connects TRBV9 to TRBJ2-5; 7 bases are a match to TRBD2. CDR1 SGDLS and CDR2 YYNGEE come from the germline V gene. Trimming removed 0 bases from V and 3 bases from J; junction bases left unmatched: 2. This CDR3 spans 14 amino acids.

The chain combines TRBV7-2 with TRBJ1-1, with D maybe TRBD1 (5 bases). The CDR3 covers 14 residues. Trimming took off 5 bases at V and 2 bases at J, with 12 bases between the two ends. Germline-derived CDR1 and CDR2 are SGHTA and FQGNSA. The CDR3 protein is CASSPRVGNTEAFF. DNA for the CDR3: TGTGCCAGCAGCCCCAGGGTGGGAAACACTGAAGCTTTCTTT.

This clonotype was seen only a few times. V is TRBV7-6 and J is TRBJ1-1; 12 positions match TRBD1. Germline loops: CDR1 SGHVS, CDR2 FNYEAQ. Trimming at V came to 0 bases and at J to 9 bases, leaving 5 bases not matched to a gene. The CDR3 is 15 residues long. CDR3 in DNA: TGTGCCAGCAGCTTAGCAGGGACAGGGGGCGAGAAAGCTTTCTTT. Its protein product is CASSLAGTGGEKAFF.

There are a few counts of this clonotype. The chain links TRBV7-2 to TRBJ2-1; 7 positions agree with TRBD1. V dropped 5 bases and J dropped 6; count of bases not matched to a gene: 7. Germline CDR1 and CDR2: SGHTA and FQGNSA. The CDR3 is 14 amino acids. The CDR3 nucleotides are TGTGCCAGCAGCGGTTCCCGACAGGGCAATGAGCAGTTCTTC. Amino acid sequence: CASSGSRQGNEQFF.

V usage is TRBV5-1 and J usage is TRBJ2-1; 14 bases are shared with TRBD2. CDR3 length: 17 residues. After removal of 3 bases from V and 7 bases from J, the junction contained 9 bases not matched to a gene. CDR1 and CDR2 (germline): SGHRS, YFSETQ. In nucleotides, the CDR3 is TGCGCCAGCAGCTCTGTTCCGGGACTAGCGGGAGTTAATGAGCAGTTCTTC. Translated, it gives CASSSVPGLAGVNEQFF.

The CDR3 loop reads CASSLAAGRPGANVLTF. The CDR3 DNA is TGCGCCAGCAGCTTGGCCGCCGGTAGACCTGGGGCCAACGTCCTGACTTTC. The V and J genes are TRBV5-1 and TRBJ2-6, with D uncertain. The CDR3 covers 17 residues. Trimming removed 0 bases at V and 2 bases at J, with 12 bases between. Germline-derived CDR1 and CDR2 are SGHRS and YFSETQ.

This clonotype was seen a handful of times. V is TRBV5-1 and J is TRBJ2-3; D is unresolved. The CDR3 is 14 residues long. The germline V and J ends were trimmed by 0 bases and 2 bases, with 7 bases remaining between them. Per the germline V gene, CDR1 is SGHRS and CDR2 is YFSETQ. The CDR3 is CASSLDAVTDTQYF. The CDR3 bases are TGCGCCAGCAGCTTGGATGCCGTCACAGATACGCAGTATTTT.

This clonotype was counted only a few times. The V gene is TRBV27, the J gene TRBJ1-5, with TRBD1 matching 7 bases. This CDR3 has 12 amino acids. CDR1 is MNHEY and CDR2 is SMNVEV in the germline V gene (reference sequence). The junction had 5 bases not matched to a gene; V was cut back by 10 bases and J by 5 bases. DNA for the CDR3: TGTGCCACCAAGCAGGGGGATCAGCCCCAGCATTTT. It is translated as CATKQGDQPQHF.

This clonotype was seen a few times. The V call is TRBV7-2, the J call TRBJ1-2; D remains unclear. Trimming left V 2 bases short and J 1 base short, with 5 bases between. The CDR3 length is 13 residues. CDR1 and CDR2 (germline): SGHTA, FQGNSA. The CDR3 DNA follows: TGTGCCAGCAGCTTATACATTAACTATGGCTACACCTTC. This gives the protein CASSLYINYGYTF.

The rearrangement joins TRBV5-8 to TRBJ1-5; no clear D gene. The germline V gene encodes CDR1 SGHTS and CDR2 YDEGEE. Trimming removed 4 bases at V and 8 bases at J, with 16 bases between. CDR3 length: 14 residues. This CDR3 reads CASSPWTGPEPQHF. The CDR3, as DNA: TGTGCCAGCAGCCCCTGGACGGGTCCGGAGCCCCAGCATTTT.

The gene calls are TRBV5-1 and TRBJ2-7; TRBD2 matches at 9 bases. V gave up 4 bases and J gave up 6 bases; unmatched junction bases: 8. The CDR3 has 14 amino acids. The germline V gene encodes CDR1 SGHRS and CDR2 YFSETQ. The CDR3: CASSPPGTSSEQYF. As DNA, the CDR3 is TGCGCCAGCAGCCCCCCGGGGACTAGCTCCGAGCAGTACTTC.

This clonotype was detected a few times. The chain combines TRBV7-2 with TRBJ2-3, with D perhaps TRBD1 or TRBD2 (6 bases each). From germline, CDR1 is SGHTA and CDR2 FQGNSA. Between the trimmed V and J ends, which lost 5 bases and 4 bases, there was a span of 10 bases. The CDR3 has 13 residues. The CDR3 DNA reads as TGTGCCAGCAGCGCGGGACAACCAGATACGCAGTATTTT. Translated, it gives CASSAGQPDTQYF. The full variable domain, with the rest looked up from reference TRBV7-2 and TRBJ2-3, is GAGVSQSPSNKVTEKGKDVELRCDPISGHTALYWYRQSLGQGLEFLIYFQGNSAPDKSGLPSDRFSAERTGGSVSTLTIQRTQQEDSAVYLCASSAGQPDTQYFGPGTRLTVL.

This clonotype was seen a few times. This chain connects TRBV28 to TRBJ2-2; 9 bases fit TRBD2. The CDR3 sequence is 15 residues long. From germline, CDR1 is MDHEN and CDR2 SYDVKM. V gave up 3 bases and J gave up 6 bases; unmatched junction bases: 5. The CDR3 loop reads CASSFRSGRAGELFF. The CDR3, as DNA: TGTGCCAGCAGTTTTCGTAGCGGGAGAGCCGGGGAGCTGTTTTTT.

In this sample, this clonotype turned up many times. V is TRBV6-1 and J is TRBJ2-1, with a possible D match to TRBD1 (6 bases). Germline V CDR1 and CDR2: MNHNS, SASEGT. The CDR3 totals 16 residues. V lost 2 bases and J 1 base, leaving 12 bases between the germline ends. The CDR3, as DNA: TGTGCCAGCAGTGAATTAGGGGGTTTTTCCTACAATGAGCAGTTCTTC. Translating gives CASSELGGFSYNEQFF.